The present T cell receptor beta chain was sequenced within a study of OX40 agonist ivuxolimab in advanced cancers. On the study more broadly: It was permissible to have had prior anti-PD-1, anti-PD-L1 or anti-CTLA-4 therapy, and over 35% had some.

Turning to this clone: Its antigen is unknown.

Profiled with immunoSEQ multiplex PCR; TCRdb holds only in-frame clones, not every one. The sample shows tens of thousands of clones, over 75% of them seen only once. General study findings and limits: Undetermined was the antigen specificity of the expanded peripheral T cells. Dose levels from 0.1 to 3.0 mg/kg saw CD4+ and CD8+ blood T cells expand clonally by week 6.

Per germline, CDR1 SEHNR and CDR2 FQNEAQ (reference sequence). The CDR3 consists of 14 residues. Trimming pared 1 base from V and 5 bases from J, leaving 11 bases between. The J gene is TRBJ1-2, the V gene TRBV7-9; TRBD1 might be the D (5 bases). The receptor was derived from an adult with an advanced solid tumor such as melanoma, head and neck, liver or kidney cancer. The sample here was CD4+ or CD8+ T cells sorted from blood, taken in a trial of the OX40 agonist ivuxolimab. The CDR3 sequence is CASSLDQGGYGYTF. CDR3 sequence (DNA): TGTGCCAGCAGCTTAGACCAGGGAGGGTATGGCTACACCTTC.